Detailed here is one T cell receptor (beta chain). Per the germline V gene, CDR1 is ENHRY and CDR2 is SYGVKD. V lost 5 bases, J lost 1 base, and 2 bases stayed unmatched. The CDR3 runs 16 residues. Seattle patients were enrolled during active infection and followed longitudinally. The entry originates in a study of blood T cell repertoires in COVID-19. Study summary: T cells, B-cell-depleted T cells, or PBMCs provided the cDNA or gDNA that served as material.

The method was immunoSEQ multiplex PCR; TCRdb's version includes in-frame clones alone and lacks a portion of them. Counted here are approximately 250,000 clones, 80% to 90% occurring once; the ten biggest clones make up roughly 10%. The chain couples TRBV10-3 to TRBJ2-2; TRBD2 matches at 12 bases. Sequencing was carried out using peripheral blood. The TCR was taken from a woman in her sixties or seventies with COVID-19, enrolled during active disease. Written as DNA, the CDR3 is TGTGCCATCAGTTGGACTAGCGGGGTGAACACCGGGGAGCTGTTTTTT. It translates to CAISWTSGVNTGELFF.